The present T cell receptor (beta chain) was sequenced within a study of tumor-infiltrating lymphocytes in primary liver carcinoma. Study conclusions and caveats: Tumor-adjacent and tumor-blood pairs showed less overlap than tumor region pairs. Just around 8-24% of top clones spanned all five tumor regions.

As for this clonotype: The antigen is not known. One junction end disagrees with the germline gene, perhaps due to a read error.

A primer matching the constant region was used to make TCR beta cDNA from approximately 0.45 ug of total RNA. Three-round nested multiplex PCR performed with slightly modified ARM-PCR produced the TCR beta libraries. Primers for the first two PCR rounds were TRBV1-TRBV30 forward primers and a C-beta reverse primer (approximately 10 cycles per round). Each CDR3 protein gets one entry after TCRdb re-called the multiplex PCR reads with MiXCR. The sample holds 20,000 to 25,000 distinct CDR3 sequences, 65% to 85% seen once. This CDR3 comprises 13 residues. The germline gives CDR1 SGHAT, CDR2 FQNNGV. For each extraction, RNA and DNA were obtained together from about 21-30 mg of unsorted bulk tissue. Tumors were each sampled at five separate regions.

This TCR was recovered from a man aged 40-55 years with primary liver carcinoma and hepatitis B virus infection. This chain joins TRBV11-2 and TRBJ2-7; D is perhaps TRBD1 (5 bases). Sequencing was performed on liver tumor tissue from sampling region 1. The subset here: tumor region T1, superior pole. The DNA for the CDR3 is TGTGCAAGCAGCTTAGATTCAGGGTACGAGCAGTACTTC. Its translation: CASSLDSGYEQYF.